These 20 T cell receptor beta chains were all obtained from the same sample, sequenced in a study of HIV-infected patients and healthy controls. Using its own MiXCR run on the 5' RACE reads, TCRdb lists one record per CDR3 protein. Among about 67,000 distinct CDR3 sequences listed, approximately 16% were seen once. Material for sequencing was CD4+ T cells from blood. The receptors were gathered from a human donor in good health.

A single count supports this clonotype. CDR3 in amino acids: CASSLDYGGNQPQHF. The CDR3 DNA reads as TGTGCCAGCAGCTTAGATTATGGCGGAAACCAGCCCCAGCATTTT. The chain couples TRBV7-8 to TRBJ1-5; D is undetermined. Germline CDR1 SGHVS, CDR2 FQNEAQ. V was clipped by 1 base and J by 7 bases, with 14 bases between them. This CDR3 region has 15 residues.

This chain connects TRBV28 to TRBJ2-6, with 7 bases lining up with TRBD1. V trimming: 7 bases; J trimming: 4 bases; junction bases outside the gene matches: 7. The length of the CDR3 is 15 residues. The germline V gene encodes CDR1 MDHEN and CDR2 SYDVKM. The DNA for the CDR3 is TGTGCCAGCATCGCCAGGGGGACCGGGGCCAACGTCCTGACTTTC. It translates to CASIARGTGANVLTF. The whole variable domain, remainder taken from reference TRBV28 and TRBJ2-6, is DVKVTQSSRYLVKRTGEKVFLECVQDMDHENMFWYRQDPGLGLRLIYFSYDVKMKEKGDIPEGYSVSREKKERFSLILESASTNQTSMYLCASIARGTGANVLTFGAGSRLTVL.

Notes on this clonotype: Compared with germline, one end of the junction differs, possibly owing to a read error. The genes are TRBV29-1 and TRBJ2-5, with TRBD1 as a possible D gene (6 bases). Germline CDR1 is SQVTM and CDR2 is ANQGSEA. The CDR3 has 13 amino acids. CDR3 DNA: TGCAGCGTTCGGACAGTGTACCAAGAGACCCAGTGCTTC. Its translation is CSVRTVYQETQCF.

This clonotype was found many times. The chain joins TRBV7-2 to TRBJ2-7; the match to TRBD1 covers 7 bases. This CDR3 is 11 amino acids long. V gave up 6 bases and J gave up 9 bases; unmatched junction bases: 5. Germline assignment: CDR1 SGHTA and CDR2 FQGNSA. The CDR3 is CASRGQSLQYF. Written as DNA, the CDR3 is TGTGCCAGCAGGGGACAGTCCTTGCAGTACTTC.

This clonotype was observed at least ten times. The DNA of the CDR3 is TGCAGTGCTAGGGGACTAGCGGGGGGGCGGTACGAGCAGTACTTC. Its translation: CSARGLAGGRYEQYF. The rearrangement links TRBV20-1 to TRBJ2-7; 16 nucleotides match TRBD2. Germline V CDR1 and CDR2: DFQATT, SNEGSKA (reference sequence). J gave up 4 bases and V 3 bases, and 3 bases lay outside the gene matches. The CDR3 extends over 15 amino acids.

This CDR3 reads CASSPQVAAKETQYF. For the CDR3, the DNA is TGCGCCAGCAGTCCCCAGGTCGCGGCCAAAGAGACCCAGTACTTC. This chain uses TRBV5-1 with TRBJ2-5; D not certain. Germline V lookup: CDR1 SGHRS, CDR2 YFSETQ. This CDR3 is built from 15 residues. The V gene lost 5 bases and the J gene lost 3 bases, with 17 bases spanning the gap.

At least ten counts were recorded for this clonotype. The chain recombines TRBV29-1 with TRBJ2-3; 7 positions match TRBD1. With V trimmed by 1 base and J by 2 bases, 6 bases remained unmatched. CDR3 length: 15 residues. Germline V gives CDR1 SQVTM, CDR2 ANQGSEA. The CDR3: CSVEVWGTATDTQYF. DNA of the CDR3: TGCAGCGTTGAAGTTTGGGGGACAGCCACAGATACGCAGTATTTT.

This clonotype was detected ten times or more. This chain links TRBV20-1 with TRBJ2-1; D not resolved. Germline assignment: CDR1 DFQATT and CDR2 SNEGSKA (reference sequence). This CDR3 is 12 amino acids long. Between the trimmed V and J ends, which lost 1 base and 12 bases, there was a span of 13 bases. The CDR3 coding sequence is TGCAGTGCTAGAGTCCCCGCCCATGGGCAGTTCTTC. Protein product: CSARVPAHGQFF.

For this clonotype: A much larger clone differs by one base, so this may be a read error. The chain uses TRBV6-2 or TRBV6-3 and TRBJ1-4; D perhaps matches TRBD1 (6 bases). The germline V gene encodes CDR1 MNHEY and CDR2 SVGEGT. Between the trimmed V and J ends, which lost 6 bases and 10 bases, there was a span of 24 bases. The CDR3 runs to 16 residues. The CDR3 bases are TGTGCCAGCAGACTAAGAGCCGGGACATGGGCGAGAAAACTGTTTTTT. This gives the protein CASRLRAGTWARKLFF.

The chain recombines TRBV18 with TRBJ2-1; maybe TRBD2 (5 bases). This CDR3 contains 13 residues. V dropped 3 bases and J dropped 5 bases, with 8 bases sitting between them. From germline, CDR1 is KGHSH and CDR2 LQKENI. The CDR3 loop reads CASSPKLDNEQFF. In nucleotides, the CDR3 is TGTGCCAGCTCACCGAAACTAGACAATGAGCAGTTCTTC.

This clonotype came up a few times. The chain links TRBV18 to TRBJ2-5; 10 positions agree with TRBD2. V lost 4 bases and J lost 5; bases outside the gene matches: 4. The CDR3 covers 14 residues. Germline V CDR1 and CDR2: KGHSH, LQKENI. CDR3 bases: TGTGCCAGCTCACAGACTAGCGGGTATGAGACCCAGTACTTC. It codes for CASSQTSGYETQYF.

This rearrangement joins TRBV6-2 or TRBV6-3 to TRBJ1-5; D might be TRBD1 (5 bases). V was clipped by 3 bases and J by 3 bases, with 9 bases between them. The CDR3 sequence is 14 residues long. The germline CDR1 and CDR2 sequences are MNHEY and SVGEGT. The DNA of the CDR3 is TGTGCCAGCAGTTATGGGGGTTACAATCAGCCCCAGCATTTT. Translation: CASSYGGYNQPQHF.

There are a few counts of this clonotype. The chain carries TRBV14 and TRBJ2-7; D is ambiguous. Germline V gene data show CDR1 as SGHDN and CDR2 as FVKESK. With 4 bases removed from V and 11 bases from J, the gap between germline ends came to 15 bases. The CDR3 runs to 12 residues. The CDR3 DNA follows: TGTGCCAGCAGCCTGACCCGGGCGAAGAAGTACTTC. Translated, it gives CASSLTRAKKYF. Full variable domain (rest looked up from reference TRBV14 and TRBJ2-7): EAGVTQFPSHSVIEKGQTVTLRCDPISGHDNLYWYRRVMGKEIKFLLHFVKESKQDESGMPNNRFLAERTGGTYSTLKVQPAELEDSGVYFCASSLTRAKKYFGPGTRLTVT.

This clonotype was counted between two and nine times. The chain combines TRBV12-3 or TRBV12-4 with TRBJ2-2, with TRBD1 matching over 9 bases. This CDR3 is built from 15 residues. After removal of 6 bases from V and 7 bases from J, the junction contained 9 bases not matched to a gene. The CDR3 loop is CASRPGTGLVGELFF. CDR3 nucleotides: TGTGCCAGCAGGCCCGGGACAGGGCTAGTCGGGGAGCTGTTTTTT.

Many counts were recorded for this clonotype. The CDR3 sequence: CASSGTGRTPEAFF. For the CDR3, the DNA is TGTGCCAGCAGTGGGACAGGGCGGACCCCTGAAGCTTTCTTT. The chain has TRBV28 and TRBJ1-1; 9 bases are a match to TRBD1. The CDR3 runs to 14 residues. The J segment lost 6 bases and the V segment lost 5 bases, leaving 7 bases of the junction unmatched. The germline CDR1 and CDR2 sequences are MDHEN and SYDVKM.

In its sample, this clonotype was seen a few times. The CDR3 DNA sequence: TGTGCCAGCAGCTTAAGACTAGCGGGAAAAGAGGATACGCAGTATTTT. Translating gives CASSLRLAGKEDTQYF. This chain uses TRBV7-9 with TRBJ2-3; 11 nucleotides agree with TRBD2. Germline trimming cut 2 bases from V and 6 bases from J; bases unmatched to any gene: 7. This CDR3 is built from 16 residues. CDR1 is SEHNR, CDR2 FQNEAQ, per germline (reference sequence).

The sample holds a few counts of this clonotype. The chain recombines TRBV7-9 with TRBJ2-3; possibly TRBD2 for D (5 bases). The CDR3 extends over 13 amino acids. Trimming took 2 bases from V and 4 from J, leaving 7 bases between them. Germline V gene data show CDR1 as SEHNR and CDR2 as FQNEAQ (reference sequence). In DNA form, the CDR3 reads TGTGCCAGCAGCTTACTAGCCCCAGATACGCAGTATTTT. Translating it yields CASSLLAPDTQYF.

This clonotype occurred a few times. The V gene is TRBV28, the J gene TRBJ1-5; D remains unclear. This CDR3 comprises 11 residues. Germline CDR1 is MDHEN and CDR2 is SYDVKM. V dropped 5 bases and J dropped 4 bases, with 3 bases sitting between them. The CDR3 nucleotides read TGTGCCAGCAGTACGAATCAGCCCCAGCATTTT. Its translation: CASSTNQPQHF.

This clonotype has only a few counts. The chain has TRBV5-5 and TRBJ2-3; TRBD2 is a possible D gene (6 bases). Trimming took off 7 bases at V and 4 bases at J, with 16 bases between the two ends. From germline, CDR1 is SGHKS and CDR2 YYEKEE (reference sequence). The CDR3 runs 14 residues. The CDR3 DNA reads TGTGCCAGCCACGTATCGGGAGTAGCAGATACGCAGTATTTT. Translation: CASHVSGVADTQYF.

In its sample, this clonotype was seen many times. The V call is TRBV19, the J call TRBJ2-1; TRBD2 matches at 13 bases. The CDR3 contains 18 residues. Germline values: CDR1 LNHDA, CDR2 SQIVND (reference sequence). Losses at the gene ends were 4 bases for V and 7 bases for J; bases not matched to a gene: 13. CDR3 coding DNA: TGTGCCAGTAGTACCCTCAACTTACTAGCGGGGGGGCGAAATGAGCAGTTCTTC. Protein: CASSTLNLLAGGRNEQFF.